This T cell receptor beta chain stems from a study of T cell responses to AZD1222 COVID-19 vaccine. Clones were read by immunoSEQ multiplex PCR, and TCRdb kept only the in-frame ones, dropping some. The sample lists some 180,000 clones, roughly nine tenths seen once, with 3.6% in the top ten. The CDR3 sequence is 14 residues long. Looked up from germline, CDR1 is LGHDT and CDR2 is YNNKEL (reference sequence). With 3 bases removed from V and 4 bases from J, the gap between germline ends came to 12 bases. Sequencing used peripheral blood, obtained 28 days after the second dose of the MenACWY control vaccine. The TCR comes from an adult who received the MenACWY meningococcal vaccine as a control. The rearrangement joins TRBV3-1 (or the pseudogene TRBV3-2) to TRBJ1-2; D ambiguous. CDR3 sequence (DNA): TGTGCCAGCAGCCACCTCAGTTTCAGCTATGGCTACACCTTC. Protein: CASSHLSFSYGYTF.